The rows below give T cell receptor beta chains drawn from one sample of a study of blood T cells in healthy people across ages. TCRdb passed the 5' RACE reads through MiXCR, listing each CDR3 protein once. The data show roughly 1.5 million distinct CDR3 sequences, approximately 39% seen once. Source material: blood. The receptors shown here come from a woman aged 18-29 years in good health. The CDR3 runs from the conserved cysteine through the conserved F or W. The D gene is left open where the match is weak. Clone size is stated in some rows and not others, as once, few, many or a class when expanded.

>.|TRBV12-3/TRBV12-4|.|TRBJ2-2
TGTGCCACAAGAAGCGAGCCGAACACCGGGGAGCTGTTTTTT
CATRSEPNTGELFF
>TRBD1|TRBV6-2/TRBV6-3|few|TRBJ2-7
TGTGCCAGCATTCTAGGTTTAGGGACAGGCGACTACGAGCAGTACTTC
CASILGLGTGDYEQYF
>.|TRBV20-1|.|TRBJ2-6
TGCAGTGCTAGACCCCTGGGGGCCAACGTCCTGACTTTC
CSARPLGANVLTF
>.|TRBV6-2/TRBV6-3|.|TRBJ1-2
TGTGCCAGCACCTACCCCACCGCTCGGGAACGTCGTTTTGGCGGCTACACCTTC
CASTYPTARERRFGGYTF
>.|TRBV21-1|.|TRBJ1-2
TGTGCCAGCAGCGACGGGACAGCCCAAAACTATGGCTACACCTTC
CASSDGTAQNYGYTF
>TRBD2|TRBV20-1|.|TRBJ2-2
TGCAGTGCTAGGGGACCAAGGGAGGGAACCGGGGAGCTGTTTTTT
CSARGPREGTGELFF
>.|TRBV5-6|.|TRBJ1-1
TGTGCCAGCAGCACCTCGGGACAATTAAACACTGAAGCTTTCTTT
CASSTSGQLNTEAFF
>.|TRBV24-1|.|TRBJ1-1
TGTGCCACCAGTGTCCCCCAAGCTTTCTTT
CATSVPQAFF
>.|TRBV5-1|.|TRBJ2-1
TGCGCCAGCAGCATAGGATCGGTAGATACTGAGCAGTTCTTC
CASSIGSVDTEQFF
>.|TRBV28|few|TRBJ2-1
TGTGCCAGCACCCAAGGCAGCGGGGAGCAGTTCTTC
CASTQGSGEQFF
>.|TRBV7-8|.|TRBJ2-5
TGTGCCAGCAGCTTAGACTACAGCTTTGAGCAGTACTTC
CASSLDYSFEQYF
>.|TRBV5-4|.|TRBJ2-1
TGTGCCAGCAGCTTGGTGGTAGAAGCCTACAATGAGCAGTTCTTC
CASSLVVEAYNEQFF
>TRBD2|TRBV20-1|.|TRBJ2-1
TGCAGTGCGCCTACTAGCGGGAGGTACAATGAGCAGTTCTTC
CSAPTSGRYNEQFF
>TRBD2|TRBV20-1|few|TRBJ2-1
TGCAGTGCCGGCCCAGCGGGAGGCGTTAATGAGCAGTTCTTC
CSAGPAGGVNEQFF
>.|TRBV12-3/TRBV12-4|once|TRBJ1-5
TGTGCCAGCATCGGAGCCTACAGCAATCGGCCCAAGCATTTT
CASIGAYSNRPKHF
>.|TRBV20-1|few|TRBJ1-2
TGCAGTGCAGGGAGGATAGGGGGTGGCTACACCTTC
CSAGRIGGGYTF
>TRBD1|TRBV20-1|.|TRBJ2-5
TGCAGTGCTGGCGCGGGACAGGGGTCGGAGACCCAGTACTTC
CSAGAGQGSETQYF
>.|TRBV12-3/TRBV12-4|.|TRBJ2-2
TGTGCCAGCAGTTTTGGGGCAGTCCACACCGGGGAGCTGTTTTTT
CASSFGAVHTGELFF
>TRBD1|TRBV12-3/TRBV12-4|many|TRBJ2-2
TGTGCCAGCAGCTACAGGGGTACCGGGGAGCTGTTTTTT
CASSYRGTGELFF
>TRBD1|TRBV6-2/TRBV6-3|few|TRBJ1-2
TGTGCCAGCGGGGACAGAACCTATGGCTACACCTTC
CASGDRTYGYTF